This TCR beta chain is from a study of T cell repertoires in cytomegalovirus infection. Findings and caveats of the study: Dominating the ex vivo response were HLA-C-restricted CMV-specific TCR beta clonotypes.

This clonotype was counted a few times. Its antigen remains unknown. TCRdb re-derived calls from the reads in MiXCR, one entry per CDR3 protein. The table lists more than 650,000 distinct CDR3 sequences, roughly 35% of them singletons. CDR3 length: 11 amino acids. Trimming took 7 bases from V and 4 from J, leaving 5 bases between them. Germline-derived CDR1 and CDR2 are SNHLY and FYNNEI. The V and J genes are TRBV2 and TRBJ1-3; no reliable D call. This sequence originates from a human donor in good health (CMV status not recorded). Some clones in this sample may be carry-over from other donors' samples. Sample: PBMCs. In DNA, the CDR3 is TGTGCCAGCATTTCCGGAAACACCATATATTTT. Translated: CASISGNTIYF.